Shown below are 12 T cell receptor beta chains from a single sample sequenced in a study of OX40 agonist ivuxolimab in advanced cancers. The table came from immunoSEQ multiplex PCR; TCRdb's copy has only in-frame clones and leaves some out. The data hold about 72,000 clones, with about 88% observed a single time. The source material was CD4+ or CD8+ T cells sorted from blood, sampled in a trial of the OX40 agonist ivuxolimab. Source of these receptors: an adult with an advanced solid tumor such as melanoma, head and neck, liver or kidney cancer.

V gene TRBV19 combines with J gene TRBJ2-1, with D unclear. The CDR3 has 13 amino acids. Germline CDR1 and CDR2: LNHDA and SQIVND (reference sequence). Trimming took off 5 bases at V and 5 bases at J, with 10 bases between the two ends. The CDR3 is CASSWSGNNEQFF. CDR3 bases: TGTGCCAGTAGTTGGTCGGGTAACAATGAGCAGTTCTTC.

This chain links TRBV7-2 with TRBJ1-5; 7 positions match TRBD1. V lost 5 bases and J lost 4; bases outside the gene matches: 8. The length of the CDR3 is 15 residues. Germline values: CDR1 SGHTA, CDR2 FQGNSA. This chain's CDR3 is CASSEQGTANQPQHF. The CDR3 DNA follows: TGTGCCAGCAGCGAGCAAGGGACAGCTAATCAGCCCCAGCATTTT. The variable domain in full, completed from reference TRBV7-2 and TRBJ1-5, reads GAGVSQSPSNKVTEKGKDVELRCDPISGHTALYWYRQSLGQGLEFLIYFQGNSAPDKSGLPSDRFSAERTGGSVSTLTIQRTQQEDSAVYLCASSEQGTANQPQHFGDGTRLSIL.

CDR3 in amino acids: CASSLFTGANVLTF. Written as DNA, the CDR3 is TGTGCCAGCAGTTTATTCACCGGGGCCAACGTCCTGACTTTC. The chain combines TRBV27 with TRBJ2-6; D unclear. The CDR3 spans 14 residues. The germline CDR1 and CDR2 sequences are MNHEY and SMNVEV (reference sequence). Trimming pared 1 base from V and 4 bases from J, leaving 5 bases between.

This clone was counted between two and nine times. The V gene is TRBV5-5, the J gene TRBJ1-1, with D unclear. From germline, CDR1 is SGHKS and CDR2 YYEKEE (reference sequence). Trimming took 6 bases from V and 0 from J, leaving 12 bases between them. The CDR3 extends over 14 amino acids. The CDR3 coding sequence is TGTGCCAGCACCTTAGAAGGCATGAACACTGAAGCTTTCTTT. Translation gives CASTLEGMNTEAFF.

J is TRBJ1-2 and V is TRBV27; TRBD1 matches at 11 bases. The CDR3 contains 15 residues. The J segment lost 8 bases and the V segment lost 5 bases, leaving 10 bases of the junction unmatched. The germline V gene has CDR1 MNHEY and CDR2 SMNVEV (reference sequence). CDR3 nucleotide sequence: TGTGCCAGCAGTCCCATCCGGGACAGGGGGGAAGGCTACACCTTC. As protein: CASSPIRDRGEGYTF.

This chain joins TRBV7-9 and TRBJ2-7; no clear D gene. The CDR3 consists of 14 residues. Deletions cut 5 bases from V and 4 bases from J, with 15 bases between. The germline V gene has CDR1 SEHNR and CDR2 FQNEAQ (reference sequence). The CDR3 DNA reads as TGTGCCAGCAGCGACCGGAACAGAACTTACGAGCAGTACTTC. Residues: CASSDRNRTYEQYF.

The J gene is TRBJ2-5, the V gene TRBV5-1; D perhaps matches TRBD1 (5 bases). V shed 4 bases and J shed 2 bases, with 9 bases lying between them. The CDR3 length is 13 residues. From germline, CDR1 is SGHRS and CDR2 YFSETQ. Here the CDR3 reads CASSLTAQETQYF. The CDR3 coding sequence is TGCGCCAGCAGCCTGACAGCACAAGAGACCCAGTACTTC.

V and J are TRBV5-4 and TRBJ1-2; the match to TRBD1 covers 11 bases. The CDR3 has 17 amino acids. Germline V lookup: CDR1 SGHNT, CDR2 YYREEE (reference sequence). V lost 4 bases to trimming and J lost 5 bases; unmatched junction nucleotides: 13. The CDR3 is CASSKRTGGGTFYGYTF. The CDR3 region has the DNA TGTGCCAGCAGCAAACGGACAGGGGGCGGCACCTTTTATGGCTACACCTTC.

The chain combines TRBV5-4 with TRBJ2-7; TRBD2 might be the D (5 bases). CDR1 and CDR2 from the germline V gene are SGHNT and YYREEE (reference sequence). Trimming removed 4 bases at V and 0 bases at J, with 14 bases between. This CDR3 has 15 amino acids. The CDR3 region is CASSPGGRSSYEQYF. In nucleotides, the CDR3 is TGTGCCAGCAGCCCTGGAGGACGGAGCTCCTACGAGCAGTACTTC.

The chain links TRBV5-5 to TRBJ2-7; D is perhaps TRBD2 (6 bases). Germline V gene data show CDR1 as SGHKS and CDR2 as YYEKEE (reference sequence). Trimming shortened V by 0 bases and J by 6 bases, and 13 bases separated the two germline ends. The CDR3 covers 14 residues. CDR3 region: CASSLEGRGTEQYF. CDR3 nucleotides: TGTGCCAGCAGCTTGGAAGGTCGGGGGACCGAGCAGTACTTC.

The chain links TRBV15 to TRBJ2-7, with 8 positions matching TRBD1. J lost 0 bases, V lost 5 bases, and 6 bases had no gene match. Germline CDR1 is LNHNV and CDR2 is YYDKDF (reference sequence). CDR3 length: 15 residues. CDR3 in DNA: TGTGCCACCAGCCGGGACAGGATTAGCTCCTACGAGCAGTACTTC. Residues: CATSRDRISSYEQYF.

CDR3 DNA sequence: TGTGCCAGTACCTCCGGGGACAACTATGGCTACACCTTC. Translating it yields CASTSGDNYGYTF. The chain is built from TRBV19 and TRBJ1-2, with a weak D call TRBD1 (5 bases). CDR3 length: 13 amino acids. Germline V gene sequence: CDR1 LNHDA, CDR2 SQIVND (reference sequence). Trimming took 7 bases from V and 2 from J, leaving 11 bases between them.